Listed below are T cell receptor beta chains from one sample, sequenced in a study of T cell repertoires in cytomegalovirus infection. MiXCR, run by TCRdb on the reads, gives a single entry per CDR3 protein. This table has roughly 760,000 distinct CDR3 sequences, 35% to 40% appearing once. Sample: PBMCs. The receptors stem from a human donor in good health (CMV status not recorded). Some clones in this sample may be carry-over from other donors' samples. Each CDR3 is given with its conserved first and last residue. D genes are given only for firm matches. Clone size appears in some rows only: once, few, many, or a class for an expanded clone.

D	V	J	size	DNA	CDR3
NA	TRBV10-3	TRBJ1-6	NA	TGTGCCATCAGTGAGCTACAAGGGGCAAGCTCCTATAATTCACCCCTCCACTTT	CAISELQGASSYNSPLHF
TRBD2	TRBV5-4	TRBJ2-5	few	TGTGCCAGCAGTTCACAGCGGGGTCAACAAGAGACCCAGTACTTC	CASSSQRGQQETQYF
NA	TRBV10-2	TRBJ2-1	few	TGCGCCAGCAGTGAGACCCGCCCTATTGAGCAGTTCTTC	CASSETRPIEQFF
TRBD1	TRBV28	TRBJ2-5	NA	TGTGCCAGCAACCAGGGGGATGGAGAGACCCAGTACTTC	CASNQGDGETQYF
TRBD2	TRBV7-2	TRBJ2-3	many	TGTGCCAGCAGCCGGACTAGCGGCCTCACAGATACGCAGTATTTT	CASSRTSGLTDTQYF
NA	TRBV6-1	TRBJ1-1	NA	TGTGCCAGCATTGAAATCAGAAACACTGAAGCTTTCTTT	CASIEIRNTEAFF
NA	TRBV7-9	TRBJ2-3	NA	TGTGCCAGCAGCAGAGGACTTCCCACAGATACGCAGTATTTT	CASSRGLPTDTQYF
TRBD1	TRBV12-3/TRBV12-4	TRBJ1-6	NA	TGTGCCAGCAGTTTAGCCGGGACAGGGGCCTCACCCCTCCACTTT	CASSLAGTGASPLHF
NA	TRBV7-7	TRBJ2-7	NA	TGTGCTACGGTCCGGACAGTAGGGTGCGAGCAGTACTTC	CATVRTVGCEQYF
NA	TRBV2	TRBJ2-7	NA	TGTGCCAACGCCCTGGACAGTACCTACGAGCAGTACTTC	CANALDSTYEQYF
TRBD2	TRBV20-1	TRBJ2-3	NA	TGCAGTGCGTCCTCCCTAGCGGGGGCCGCCGCTAGCACAGATACGCAGTATTTT	CSASSLAGAAASTDTQYF
NA	TRBV7-8	TRBJ2-7	many	TGTGCCAGCAGCTTGACCTTGGGCCGGCCCCACGAGCAGTACTTC	CASSLTLGRPHEQYF
NA	TRBV19	TRBJ2-7	NA	TGTGCCAGTAGTATAAATATAATCTACGAGCAGTACTTC	CASSINIIYEQYF
NA	TRBV20-1	TRBJ2-3	NA	TGCAGTGCTCGGACGACAGATACGCAGTATTTT	CSARTTDTQYF
NA	TRBV30	TRBJ1-3	NA	TGTGCCTGGAGTCGCGGGACGCGTGGAAACACCATATATTTT	CAWSRGTRGNTIYF
TRBD2	TRBV11-2	TRBJ2-7	NA	TGTGCCAGCACGCTAGGACTAGCGGTCTACGAGCAGTACTTC	CASTLGLAVYEQYF
NA	TRBV12-3/TRBV12-4	TRBJ1-1	few	TGTGCCAGCAACACCCTCTGGGTACGGACACGGACTGGGAACACTGAAGCTTTCTTT	CASNTLWVRTRTGNTEAFF
NA	TRBV6-5	TRBJ1-1	NA	TGTGCCAGCAGTTACTCTGGGAATCGAGCTTTCTTT	CASSYSGNRAFF
NA	TRBV7-8	TRBJ2-3	NA	TGTGCCAGCAGGGGCCGGGACAGCACAGATACGCAGTATTTT	CASRGRDSTDTQYF
TRBD1	TRBV5-1	TRBJ1-4	NA	TGCGCCAGCAGCCTAGCCGGGACAGGTCTTAATGAAAAACTGTTTTTT	CASSLAGTGLNEKLFF
NA	TRBV5-1	TRBJ2-3	NA	TGCGCCAGCAGCTTGGCCGGGGAAAAGGCAGATACGCAGTATTTT	CASSLAGEKADTQYF
NA	TRBV27	TRBJ1-6	NA	TGTGCCAGCAGTTTAGGGGGAGGCTACGGGGTGAATTCACCCCTCCACTTT	CASSLGGGYGVNSPLHF
NA	TRBV7-6	TRBJ2-2	NA	TGTGCCAGCAGCTTACCCACAGGTACCGGGGAGCTGTTTTTT	CASSLPTGTGELFF
NA	TRBV28	TRBJ1-6	NA	TGTGCCAGCAGTCCCCTCCTGGGTTCACCCCTCCACTTT	CASSPLLGSPLHF
NA	TRBV28	TRBJ2-7	few	TGTGCCAGCAGTTCTTACGGCACTTACAGGGAAACCCACTACGAGCAGTACTTC	CASSSYGTYRETHYEQYF
NA	TRBV20-1	TRBJ2-4	NA	TGCAGTGCATTGAGGGCTGCGGACATTCAGTACTTC	CSALRAADIQYF
NA	TRBV20-1	TRBJ1-2	NA	TGCAGTGCTAGAGTTGAAGTGCGCAGCTATGGCTACACCTTC	CSARVEVRSYGYTF
NA	TRBV28	TRBJ1-4	many	TGTGCCAGCAGCAGGACGTCTCAATTTGAAAAACTGTTTTTT	CASSRTSQFEKLFF
NA	TRBV7-9	TRBJ2-7	few	TGTGCCAGCAGCTTAGCGGGTCGGGCCGTATCGTACTTC	CASSLAGRAVSYF
NA	TRBV10-3	TRBJ2-1	NA	TGTGCCACGGCAACTTCCGACGACAATGAGCAGTTCTTC	CATATSDDNEQFF
NA	TRBV7-2	TRBJ2-1	NA	TGTGCCAGCAGCTTAGATGGCCGGGATCTTGTTCATGAGCAGTTCTTC	CASSLDGRDLVHEQFF
TRBD2	TRBV7-6	TRBJ2-1	NA	TGTGCCAGCAGCTTAGCACGGAGCGGGGGATACAATGAGCAGTTCTTC	CASSLARSGGYNEQFF
TRBD1	TRBV12-3/TRBV12-4	TRBJ2-7	NA	TGTGCCAGCAGACCGACGAACCCGGGACAGACAACGACTGAGCAGTACTTC	CASRPTNPGQTTTEQYF
NA	TRBV5-1	TRBJ2-7	few	TGCGCCAGCAGTCCGGAGGCGGGTAGCTCCTACGAGCAGTACTTC	CASSPEAGSSYEQYF
TRBD1	TRBV11-2	TRBJ1-2	NA	TGTGCCAGCAGCTCGACGTTTAGGACAGGTGAAGGTGGCTATGGCTACACCTTC	CASSSTFRTGEGGYGYTF
NA	TRBV3-1	TRBJ2-2	NA	TGTGCCAGCAGCCCTCAAACCCCCTTTAGAGGAGACACCGGGGAGCTGTTTTTT	CASSPQTPFRGDTGELFF
TRBD2	TRBV10-2	TRBJ2-3	NA	TGCGCCAGCAGTAGCGGGGGGCACACAGATACGCAGTATTTT	CASSSGGHTDTQYF
TRBD1	TRBV11-2	TRBJ2-7	few	TGTGCCAGCAGCCGACTGGACAGGTACTACGAGCAGTACTTC	CASSRLDRYYEQYF
NA	TRBV14	TRBJ1-1	few	TGTGCCACCGACACGGAGGAAGCCACTGAAGCTTTCTTT	CATDTEEATEAFF
TRBD1	TRBV7-8	TRBJ1-1	few	TGTGCCAGCAGCTCGGGGACAGGGTATGGGGTATTGGATGAAGCTTTCTTT	CASSSGTGYGVLDEAFF
NA	TRBV19	TRBJ2-1	few	TGTGCCAGTAGTATCGGCGGAGGGAGAAATAATGAGCAGTTCTTC	CASSIGGGRNNEQFF
NA	TRBV7-2	TRBJ2-7	NA	TGTGCCAGCAGCCCCTCGTGGTGGGAGCAGTACTTC	CASSPSWWEQYF
TRBD1	TRBV28	TRBJ2-5	NA	TGTGCCAGCAGTTACAGCCTTGGGACAGGGCTAGAGACCCAGTACTTC	CASSYSLGTGLETQYF
TRBD1	TRBV27	TRBJ2-5	NA	TGTGCCAGCAGTTTATCGGGACAGGGAGGTGAGACCCAGTACTTC	CASSLSGQGGETQYF